The next 5 T cell receptor beta chains were all read from a single sample in a study of shared clonotypes between healthy human individuals. Profiling relied on immunoSEQ multiplex PCR, and the TCRdb table lists in-frame clones only, not all of them. Among about 1.1 million clones listed, 78% were seen once. The specimen was memory CD4+ T cells from PBMCs. Subset given: CD45RA-negative fraction. These TCRs come from a young man in good health. Some clones in this sample may be carry-over from other donors' samples.

This clone showed up just a few times. The rearrangement uses TRBV10-3 and TRBJ2-3, with 7 bases fitting TRBD2. V lost 4 bases to trimming and J lost 3 bases; unmatched junction nucleotides: 7. Germline V lookup: CDR1 ENHRY, CDR2 SYGVKD. This CDR3 contains 15 residues. DNA for the CDR3: TGTGCCATCAGTGTTGGCGGGAGCTCGACAGATACGCAGTATTTT. This translates into CAISVGGSSTDTQYF.

This chain links TRBV6-1 with TRBJ2-6; D gene uncertain. This CDR3 region has 13 residues. The germline V and J ends were trimmed by 8 bases and 0 bases, with 5 bases remaining between them. The V gene's germline CDR1 is MNHNS and CDR2 SASEGT. CDR3 in amino acids: CASRTSGANVLTF. Written as DNA, the CDR3 is TGTGCCAGCCGAACCTCTGGGGCCAACGTCCTGACTTTC.

The chain joins TRBV18 to TRBJ1-1; D is ambiguous. CDR1 is KGHSH, CDR2 LQKENI, per germline. CDR3 length: 13 amino acids. V gave up 3 bases and J gave up 3 bases, with 8 bases separating them. This CDR3 reads CASSPTVDTEAFF. CDR3 nucleotide sequence: TGTGCCAGCTCACCCACGGTGGACACTGAAGCTTTCTTT.

This chain joins TRBV5-1 and TRBJ2-1, with D perhaps TRBD2 (6 bases). Germline values: CDR1 SGHRS, CDR2 YFSETQ. The CDR3 is 15 amino acids. V dropped 0 bases and J dropped 4 bases, with 11 bases sitting between them. CDR3 in DNA: TGCGCCAGCAGCTTGGGGGGCGGGGAATACAATGAGCAGTTCTTC. This sequence encodes CASSLGGGEYNEQFF. The whole variable domain, remainder taken from reference TRBV5-1 and TRBJ2-1, is KAGVTQTPRYLIKTRGQQVTLSCSPISGHRSVSWYQQTPGQGLQFLFEYFSETQRNKGNFPGRFSGRQFSNSRSEMNVSTLELGDSALYLCASSLGGGEYNEQFFGPGTRLTVL.

The rearrangement links TRBV28 to TRBJ2-7, with D possibly matching TRBD2 (6 bases). This CDR3 has 17 residues. V was pared by 7 bases and J by 3 bases, with 25 bases between. Per germline, CDR1 MDHEN and CDR2 SYDVKM. The CDR3 bases are TGTGCCAGCACCCCATCAGGGAGGAAAAGGGGACGCTACGAGCAGTACTTC. This gives the protein CASTPSGRKRGRYEQYF.